These 18 T cell receptor beta chains share one sample of origin, sequenced in a study of immune cell composition in non-small cell lung cancer. Clones were sequenced by immunoSEQ multiplex PCR, and TCRdb holds only the in-frame ones, with some missing. This table holds 12,000 to 15,000 clones, 73% found once. Sequenced material: lung tumor tissue. The receptors come from a human donor with non-small cell lung cancer.

The rearrangement uses TRBV28 and TRBJ2-5; 14 nucleotides line up with TRBD2. This CDR3 contains 15 residues. The V and J ends lost 5 bases and 4 bases, in that order; junction bases with no gene match: 3. Germline values: CDR1 MDHEN, CDR2 SYDVKM. This CDR3 reads CASSRLAGGGETQYF. The CDR3, as DNA: TGTGCCAGCAGTCGACTAGCGGGAGGGGGAGAGACCCAGTACTTC.

The chain joins TRBV27 to TRBJ2-7; 11 bases are shared with TRBD1. This CDR3 is built from 14 residues. CDR1 MNHEY and CDR2 SMNVEV come from the germline V gene (reference sequence). Trimming took 6 bases from V and 6 from J; bases not matched to a gene: 7. The CDR3 DNA follows: TGTGCCAGCAGCCTCGGACAGGGGGCATCCGAGCAGTACTTC. Translated: CASSLGQGASEQYF.

This clone was recorded a few times. The rearrangement joins TRBV7-9 to TRBJ1-2; no clear D. Germline V gene data show CDR1 as SEHNR and CDR2 as FQNEAQ (reference sequence). Trimming pared 5 bases from V and 6 bases from J, leaving 13 bases between. CDR3 length: 13 residues. CDR3 in amino acids: CASSENTADGYTF. In DNA form, the CDR3 reads TGTGCCAGCAGCGAAAACACGGCGGATGGCTACACCTTC.

This sequence joins TRBV30 and TRBJ2-5; D is possibly TRBD2 (6 bases). The CDR3 sequence is 15 residues long. The V end lost 2 bases, the J end lost 0 bases, and 13 bases lay between the germline ends. Germline V CDR1 and CDR2: GTSNPN, SVGIG (reference sequence). The CDR3 DNA is TGTGCCTGGAGTTCGGCGCGGGGTTACCAAGAGACCCAGTACTTC. It translates to CAWSSARGYQETQYF. Full variable domain (remainder filled in from reference TRBV30 and TRBJ2-5): SQTIHQWPATLVQPVGSPLSLECTVEGTSNPNLYWYRQAAGRGLQLLFYSVGIGQISSEVPQNLSASRPQDRQFILSSKKLLLSDSGFYLCAWSSARGYQETQYFGPGTRLLVL.

The chain links TRBV29-1 to TRBJ1-2; 7 nucleotides align to TRBD1. The germline V gene has CDR1 SQVTM and CDR2 ANQGSEA. V shed 7 bases and J 0 bases; nucleotides not matched to a gene: 8. The CDR3 is made up of 14 amino acids. The CDR3 DNA sequence: TGCAGCGCCCGAGACAGGGCTACTAACTATGGCTACACCTTC. As protein: CSARDRATNYGYTF.

This clone has only a few counts. The chain has TRBV7-9 and TRBJ1-2; the D is unclear. Between the trimmed V and J ends, which lost 1 base and 2 bases, there was a span of 5 bases. The length of the CDR3 is 13 residues. Germline V CDR1 and CDR2: SEHNR, FQNEAQ (reference sequence). CDR3 amino acids: CASSLGGNYGYTF. The DNA of the CDR3 is TGTGCCAGCAGCTTAGGAGGGAACTATGGCTACACCTTC.

This rearrangement joins TRBV10-3 to TRBJ2-7; perhaps TRBD1 as D (6 bases). Trimming took off 3 bases at V and 5 bases at J, with 14 bases between the two ends. Germline loops: CDR1 ENHRY, CDR2 SYGVKD. CDR3 length: 14 residues. CDR3 protein: CAISDILQGNEQYF. The CDR3 region has the DNA TGTGCCATCAGTGATATTTTGCAGGGGAACGAGCAGTACTTC.

The chain recombines TRBV28 with TRBJ1-2; 9 bases line up with TRBD1. CDR1 and CDR2 from the germline V gene are MDHEN and SYDVKM. J gave up 2 bases and V 10 bases, and 17 bases lay outside the gene matches. CDR3 length: 17 amino acids. CDR3 DNA: TGTGCCACCCTATACCACGGGGGCGGACAGGGGAACTATGGCTACACCTTC. It translates to CATLYHGGGQGNYGYTF.

The V gene is TRBV5-1, the J gene TRBJ1-1; possibly TRBD1 for D (6 bases). CDR1 is SGHRS and CDR2 is YFSETQ in the germline V gene. V was shortened by 2 bases and J by 8 bases, with 10 bases between the two germline ends. This CDR3 region has 12 residues. As DNA, the CDR3 is TGCGCCAGCAGCTTTCAGACAGGAGAAGCTTTCTTT. It specifies CASSFQTGEAFF. The complete variable domain, with remaining parts taken from reference TRBV5-1 and TRBJ1-1, reads KAGVTQTPRYLIKTRGQQVTLSCSPISGHRSVSWYQQTPGQGLQFLFEYFSETQRNKGNFPGRFSGRQFSNSRSEMNVSTLELGDSALYLCASSFQTGEAFFGQGTRLTVV.

V and J are TRBV11-2 and TRBJ2-4; 9 bases are a match to TRBD1. V shed 1 base and J 5 bases; nucleotides not matched to a gene: 12. The CDR3 runs to 18 residues. CDR1 is SGHAT, CDR2 FQNNGV, per germline. CDR3 coding DNA: TGTGCCAGCAGCTTAGGTCCGGGACAGGGACCACCTCAAAACATTCAGTACTTC. This gives the protein CASSLGPGQGPPQNIQYF.

This clone appeared a few times. V is TRBV15 and J is TRBJ2-4; 10 nucleotides agree with TRBD1. The CDR3 has 15 amino acids. The V segment lost 5 bases and the J segment 5 bases; nucleotides outside the gene matches: 6. CDR1 is LNHNV, CDR2 YYDKDF, per germline (reference sequence). CDR3 bases: TGTGCCACCAGCGGTACCGGGACAGGGGAAAACATTCAGTACTTC. This encodes CATSGTGTGENIQYF.

The chain uses TRBV5-1 and TRBJ2-1, with 12 bases lining up with TRBD2. The germline gives CDR1 SGHRS, CDR2 YFSETQ. With 0 bases clipped from V and 8 bases from J, the junction kept 6 bases outside the gene matches. This CDR3 region has 16 residues. CDR3 coding DNA: TGCGCCAGCAGCTTGGGACTAGCGGGAGCGGTAGATGAGCAGTTCTTC. As protein: CASSLGLAGAVDEQFF.

The rearrangement uses TRBV10-3 and TRBJ1-4; the match to TRBD1 covers 9 bases. The CDR3 is made up of 16 amino acids. V lost 3 bases to trimming and J lost 8 bases; unmatched junction nucleotides: 10. CDR1 is ENHRY, CDR2 SYGVKD, per germline. The CDR3: CAISDSTGQGREKLFF. The CDR3 DNA is TGTGCCATCAGTGACAGCACCGGACAGGGGCGGGAAAAACTGTTTTTT.

The chain uses TRBV5-1 and TRBJ1-4, with a possible D match to TRBD1 (6 bases). This CDR3 is built from 15 residues. The germline V and J ends were trimmed by 0 bases and 4 bases, with 10 bases remaining between them. The V gene's germline CDR1 is SGHRS and CDR2 YFSETQ. Here the CDR3 reads CASSLVQGFNEKLFF. In nucleotides, the CDR3 is TGCGCCAGCAGCTTGGTTCAGGGGTTTAATGAAAAACTGTTTTTT.

The chain recombines TRBV28 with TRBJ2-5; tentatively, D is TRBD2 (6 bases). The germline V gene encodes CDR1 MDHEN and CDR2 SYDVKM. This CDR3 region has 15 residues. Trimming left V 4 bases short and J 5 bases short, with 17 bases between. Here the CDR3 reads CASSSNTGDSETQYF. CDR3 coding DNA: TGTGCCAGCAGTTCTAACACGGGAGACAGTGAGACCCAGTACTTC.

The chain joins TRBV18 to TRBJ2-7, with 9 bases matching TRBD2. Per the germline V gene, CDR1 is KGHSH and CDR2 is LQKENI. The CDR3 has 15 amino acids. V lost 3 bases, J lost 2 bases, and 5 bases stayed unmatched. The CDR3 protein is CASSPASGRTYEQYF. CDR3 nucleotides: TGTGCCAGCTCACCCGCCAGCGGGAGGACCTACGAGCAGTACTTC. The entire variable domain, with the rest obtained from reference TRBV18 and TRBJ2-7, is as follows: NAGVMQNPRHLVRRRGQEARLRCSPMKGHSHVYWYRQLPEEGLKFMVYLQKENIIDESGMPKERFSAEFPKEGPSILRIQQVVRGDSAAYFCASSPASGRTYEQYFGPGTRLTVT.

V gene TRBV19 combines with J gene TRBJ2-4, with D perhaps matching TRBD1 (6 bases). Trimming removed 6 bases at V and 10 bases at J, with 13 bases between. Germline lookup yields CDR1 LNHDA and CDR2 SQIVND (reference sequence). The CDR3 is made up of 12 amino acids. This chain's CDR3 is CASSGIRGIQYF. Written as DNA, the CDR3 is TGTGCCAGTAGCGGGATAAGGGGGATTCAGTACTTC.

The rearrangement joins TRBV7-2 to TRBJ2-3; TRBD2 agrees at 8 bases. CDR1 is SGHTA and CDR2 is FQGNSA in the germline V gene. After removal of 2 bases from V and 6 bases from J, the junction contained 4 bases not matched to a gene. The CDR3 is 14 amino acids. This CDR3 reads CASSLSRGGDTQYF. CDR3 in DNA: TGTGCCAGCAGCTTATCTCGCGGGGGGGATACGCAGTATTTT.